This TCR beta chain was captured by sequencing in a study of Graves' ophthalmopathy and Graves' hyperthyroidism. Researchers took RNA transcripts and amplified TCR beta CDR3 regions from them. First-round RT-PCR with HTBI primers preceded a second-round multiplex PCR. Each CDR3 protein gets one entry after TCRdb re-called the multiplex PCR reads with MiXCR. Here the sample spans about 1.1 million distinct CDR3 sequences, roughly two fifths being singletons. There are a few counts of this clonotype. The study excluded patients with other autoimmune diseases, uncontrolled infections, pregnancy or lactation. This TCR was recovered from an adult man with Graves' hyperthyroidism. Sample: peripheral blood or thyroid tissue (not recorded which).

CDR3 sequence: CASSYAPRASGELFF. For the CDR3, the DNA is TGTGCCAGCAGTTACGCTCCCAGGGCCTCCGGGGAGCTGTTTTTT. The rearrangement links TRBV6-5 to TRBJ2-2, with D perhaps TRBD1 (5 bases). V was cut by 2 bases and J by 6 bases, with 13 bases left in between. Germline V gene data show CDR1 as MNHEY and CDR2 as SVGAGI. The CDR3 consists of 15 residues.